This entry is about one TCR beta chain. In the study's own analysis: Estimation of nucleated cell counts was performed using reference gene primer amplification. Profiled with immunoSEQ multiplex PCR; TCRdb holds only in-frame clones, not every one. The D gene and trimming were derived from the DNA, and the V and J assignments and clone size from that table. The sample yields approximately 49,000 clones, 75% to 85% seen once. This entry is derived from a study of blood T cell repertoires in COVID-19. Study at large: COVID-19 samples collected from the United States, Italy and Spain covered acute and convalescent phases. Sources were T cells, B-cell-depleted T cells, or PBMCs; the material itself was cDNA or gDNA.

Germline CDR1 and CDR2: MNHEY and SMNVEV (reference sequence). The length of the CDR3 is 12 residues. Trimming pared 0 bases from V and 9 bases from J, leaving 6 bases between. The chain uses TRBV27 and TRBJ2-1; no definite D call. The sequenced material came from peripheral blood. The TCR was taken from a human donor with acute or convalescent COVID-19. The donor label of this sample is uncertain. The DNA for the CDR3 is TGTGCCAGCAGTTTATCGTTGCGTGAGCAGTTCTTC. Translated: CASSLSLREQFF.